This T cell receptor beta chain stems from a study of blood T cell repertoires in COVID-19. Study-wide context: The analysed material was cDNA or gDNA that came from T cells, B-cell-depleted T cells, or PBMCs.

Germline V lookup: CDR1 SNHLY, CDR2 FYNNEI. V shed 4 bases and J shed 6 bases, with 8 bases lying between them. The CDR3 is made up of 12 amino acids. Using immunoSEQ multiplex PCR, the repertoire was profiled, and TCRdb retains in-frame clones only, with some absent. The sample has around 300,000 clones; around 87% are singletons. Allocation to cohorts depended on clinical history reported by the participants. Recovered Cohort 3 donors showed two negative PCRs, clearance, or symptom resolution. This clone has a single count. Sequencing used PBMCs or T cells enriched from blood (not recorded which). The genes are TRBV2 and TRBJ2-3; tentative D call: TRBD1 (6 bases). The sequence came from a woman in her twenties or thirties who had recovered from COVID-19. The CDR3 loop reads CASSVDRDTQYF. The CDR3 nucleotides are TGTGCCAGCAGTGTAGACAGGGATACGCAGTATTTT.